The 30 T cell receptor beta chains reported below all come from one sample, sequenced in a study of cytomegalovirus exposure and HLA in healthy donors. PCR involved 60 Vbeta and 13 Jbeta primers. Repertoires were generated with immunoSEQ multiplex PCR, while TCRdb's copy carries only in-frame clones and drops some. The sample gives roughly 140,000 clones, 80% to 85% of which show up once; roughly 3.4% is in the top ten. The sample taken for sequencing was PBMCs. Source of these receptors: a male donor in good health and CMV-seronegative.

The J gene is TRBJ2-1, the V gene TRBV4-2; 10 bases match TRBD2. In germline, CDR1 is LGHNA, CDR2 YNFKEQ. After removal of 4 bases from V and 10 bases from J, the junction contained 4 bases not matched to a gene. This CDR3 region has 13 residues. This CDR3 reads CASSRETSGEQFF. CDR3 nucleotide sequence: TGTGCCAGCAGCCGGGAGACTAGCGGGGAGCAGTTCTTC.

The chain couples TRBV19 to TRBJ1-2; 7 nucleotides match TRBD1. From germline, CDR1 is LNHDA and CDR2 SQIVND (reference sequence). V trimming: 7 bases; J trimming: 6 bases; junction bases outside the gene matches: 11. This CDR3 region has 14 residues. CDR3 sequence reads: CASTALTGHNGYTF. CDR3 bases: TGTGCCAGTACCGCATTGACAGGGCATAATGGCTACACCTTC.

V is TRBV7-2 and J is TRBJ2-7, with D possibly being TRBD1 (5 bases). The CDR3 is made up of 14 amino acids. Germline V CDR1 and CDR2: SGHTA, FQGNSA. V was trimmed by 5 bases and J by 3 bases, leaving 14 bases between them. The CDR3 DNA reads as TGTGCCAGCAGCCCACCACTAAGGGGCTACGAGCAGTACTTC. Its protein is CASSPPLRGYEQYF.

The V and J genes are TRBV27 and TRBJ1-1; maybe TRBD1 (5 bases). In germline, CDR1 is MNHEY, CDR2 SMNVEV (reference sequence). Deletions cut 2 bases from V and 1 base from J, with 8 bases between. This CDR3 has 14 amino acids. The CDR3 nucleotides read TGTGCCAGCAGTTTAAGGCAGGGGAACACTGAAGCTTTCTTT. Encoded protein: CASSLRQGNTEAFF.

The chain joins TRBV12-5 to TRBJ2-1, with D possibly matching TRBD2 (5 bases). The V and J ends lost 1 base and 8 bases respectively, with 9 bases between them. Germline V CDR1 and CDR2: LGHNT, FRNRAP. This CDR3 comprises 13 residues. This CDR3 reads CASGLGPADEQFF. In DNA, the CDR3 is TGTGCTAGTGGTTTGGGGCCAGCGGATGAGCAGTTCTTC.

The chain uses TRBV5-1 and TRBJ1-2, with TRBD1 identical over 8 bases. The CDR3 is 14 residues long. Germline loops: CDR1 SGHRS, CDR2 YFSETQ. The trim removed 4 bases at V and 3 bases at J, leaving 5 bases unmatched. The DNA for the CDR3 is TGCGCCAGCAGCCGGACAGGGTATGACTATGGCTACACCTTC. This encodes CASSRTGYDYGYTF.

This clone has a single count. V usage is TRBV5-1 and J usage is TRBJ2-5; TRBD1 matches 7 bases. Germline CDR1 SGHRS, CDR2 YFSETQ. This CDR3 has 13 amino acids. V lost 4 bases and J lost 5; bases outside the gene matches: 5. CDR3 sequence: CASSRGPKETQYF. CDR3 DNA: TGCGCCAGCAGCAGGGGGCCGAAGGAGACCCAGTACTTC. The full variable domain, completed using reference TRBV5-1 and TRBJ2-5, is KAGVTQTPRYLIKTRGQQVTLSCSPISGHRSVSWYQQTPGQGLQFLFEYFSETQRNKGNFPGRFSGRQFSNSRSEMNVSTLELGDSALYLCASSRGPKETQYFGPGTRLLVL.

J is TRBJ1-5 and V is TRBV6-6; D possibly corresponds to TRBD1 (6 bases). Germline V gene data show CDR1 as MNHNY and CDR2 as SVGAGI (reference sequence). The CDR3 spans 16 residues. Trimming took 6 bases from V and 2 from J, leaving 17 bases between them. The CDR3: CASRLQGKNGNQPQHF. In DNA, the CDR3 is TGTGCCAGCAGACTACAGGGTAAGAATGGCAATCAGCCCCAGCATTTT.

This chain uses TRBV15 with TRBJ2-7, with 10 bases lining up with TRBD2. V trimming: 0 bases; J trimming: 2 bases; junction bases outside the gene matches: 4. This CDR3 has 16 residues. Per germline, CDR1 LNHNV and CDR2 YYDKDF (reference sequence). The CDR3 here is CATSRDNGLAAYEQYF. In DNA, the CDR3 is TGTGCCACCAGCAGAGATAACGGACTAGCGGCCTACGAGCAGTACTTC.

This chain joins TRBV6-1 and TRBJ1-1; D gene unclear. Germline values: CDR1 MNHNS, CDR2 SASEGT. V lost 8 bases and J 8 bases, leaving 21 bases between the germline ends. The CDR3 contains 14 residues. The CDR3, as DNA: TGTGCCAGCCAATTTCAGGCGTTGAGTGTAGAAGCTTTCTTT. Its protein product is CASQFQALSVEAFF.

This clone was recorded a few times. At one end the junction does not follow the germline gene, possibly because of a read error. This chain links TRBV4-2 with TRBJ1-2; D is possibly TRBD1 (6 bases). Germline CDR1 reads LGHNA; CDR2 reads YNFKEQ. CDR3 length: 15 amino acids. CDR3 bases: TGTGCCAGCAGCCAAGATGGCAGGGGTAGGGCCCGACCGCTCTTC. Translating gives CASSQDGRGRARPLF.

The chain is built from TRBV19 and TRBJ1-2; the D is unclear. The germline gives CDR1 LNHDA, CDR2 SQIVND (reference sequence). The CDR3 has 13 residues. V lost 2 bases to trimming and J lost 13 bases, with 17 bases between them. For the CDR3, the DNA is TGTGCCAGTAGTATATCCAGTTCTGTTTTCTCCACCTTC. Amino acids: CASSISSSVFSTF.

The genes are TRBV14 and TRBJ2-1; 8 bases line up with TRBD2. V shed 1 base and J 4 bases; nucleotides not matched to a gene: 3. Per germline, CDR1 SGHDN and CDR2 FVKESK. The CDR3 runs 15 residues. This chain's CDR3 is CASSQVAGIYNEQFF. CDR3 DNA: TGTGCCAGCAGCCAAGTAGCGGGGATATACAATGAGCAGTTCTTC.

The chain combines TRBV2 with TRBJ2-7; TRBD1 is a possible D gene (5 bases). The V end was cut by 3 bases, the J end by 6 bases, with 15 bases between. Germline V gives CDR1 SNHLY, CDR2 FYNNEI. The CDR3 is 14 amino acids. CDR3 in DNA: TGTGCCAGCAGTGAGCATTCCTCAGGGTTCGAGCAGTACTTC. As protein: CASSEHSSGFEQYF.

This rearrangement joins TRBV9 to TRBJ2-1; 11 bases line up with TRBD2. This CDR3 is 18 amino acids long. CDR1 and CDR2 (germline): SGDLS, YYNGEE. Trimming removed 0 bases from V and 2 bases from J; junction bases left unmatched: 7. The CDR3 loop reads CASSVAPTSGVPYNEQFF. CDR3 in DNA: TGTGCCAGCAGCGTAGCTCCGACTAGCGGGGTTCCCTACAATGAGCAGTTCTTC.

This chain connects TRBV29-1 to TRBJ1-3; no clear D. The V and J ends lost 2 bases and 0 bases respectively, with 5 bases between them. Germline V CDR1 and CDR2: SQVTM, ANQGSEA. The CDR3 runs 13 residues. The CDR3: CSVEQASGNTIYF. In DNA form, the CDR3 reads TGCAGCGTTGAACAAGCCTCTGGAAACACCATATATTTT.

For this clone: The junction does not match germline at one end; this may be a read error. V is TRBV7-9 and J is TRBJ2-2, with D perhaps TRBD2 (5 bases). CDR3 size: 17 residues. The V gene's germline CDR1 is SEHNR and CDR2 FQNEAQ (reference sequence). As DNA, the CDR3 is TGTTCCAGCAGTCCTGGCTGGTACAGCGGGAACACCGGGGAGCTGTTTTTT. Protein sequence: CSSSPGWYSGNTGELFF.

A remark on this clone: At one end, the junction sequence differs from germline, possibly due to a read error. CDR3 amino acids: CSSSLGRYEQYF. As DNA, the CDR3 is TGTTCCAGCAGCTTAGGTCGGTACGAGCAGTACTTC. J is TRBJ2-7 and V is TRBV7-9, with unresolved D. The CDR3 is 12 amino acids. CDR1 is SEHNR, CDR2 FQNEAQ, per germline (reference sequence).

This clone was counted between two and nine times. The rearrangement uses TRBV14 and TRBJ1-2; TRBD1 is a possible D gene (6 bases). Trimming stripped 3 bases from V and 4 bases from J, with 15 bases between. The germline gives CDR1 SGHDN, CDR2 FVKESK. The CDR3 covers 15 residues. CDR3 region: CASSHWGRPLYGYTF. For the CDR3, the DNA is TGTGCCAGCAGCCATTGGGGGCGGCCGCTCTATGGCTACACCTTC.

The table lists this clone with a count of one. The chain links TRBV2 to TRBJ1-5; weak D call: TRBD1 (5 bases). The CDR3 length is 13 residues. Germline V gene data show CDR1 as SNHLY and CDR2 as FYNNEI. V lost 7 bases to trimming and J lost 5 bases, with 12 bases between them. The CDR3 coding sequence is TGTGCCAGCAAGGGGCAGGTGGATCAGCCCCAGCATTTT. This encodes CASKGQVDQPQHF. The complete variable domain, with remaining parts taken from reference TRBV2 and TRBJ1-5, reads EPEVTQTPSHQVTQMGQEVILRCVPISNHLYFYWYRQILGQKVEFLVSFYNNEISEKSEIFDDQFSVERPDGSNFTLKIRSTKLEDSAMYFCASKGQVDQPQHFGDGTRLSIL.

CDR3 in amino acids: CASSYSTVGRGEQFF. As DNA, the CDR3 is TGTGCCAGCAGTTACTCGACAGTGGGCCGAGGCGAGCAGTTCTTC. The chain combines TRBV6-5 with TRBJ2-1; maybe TRBD1 (5 bases). There are 15 residues in the CDR3. Germline V gives CDR1 MNHEY, CDR2 SVGAGI. Deletions cut 0 bases from V and 10 bases from J, with 16 bases between.

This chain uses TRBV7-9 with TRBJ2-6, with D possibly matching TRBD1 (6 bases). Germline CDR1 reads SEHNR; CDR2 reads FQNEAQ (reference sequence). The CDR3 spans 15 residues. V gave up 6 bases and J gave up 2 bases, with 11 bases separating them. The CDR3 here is CASRPEGAGANVLTF. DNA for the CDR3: TGTGCCAGCAGGCCCGAGGGGGCTGGGGCCAACGTCCTGACTTTC.

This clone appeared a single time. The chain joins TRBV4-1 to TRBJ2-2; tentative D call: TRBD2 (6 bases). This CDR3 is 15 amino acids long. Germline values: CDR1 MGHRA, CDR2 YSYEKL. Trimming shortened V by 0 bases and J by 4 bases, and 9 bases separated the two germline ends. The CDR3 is CASSQEWGVTGELFF. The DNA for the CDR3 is TGCGCCAGCAGCCAAGAATGGGGGGTCACCGGGGAGCTGTTTTTT.

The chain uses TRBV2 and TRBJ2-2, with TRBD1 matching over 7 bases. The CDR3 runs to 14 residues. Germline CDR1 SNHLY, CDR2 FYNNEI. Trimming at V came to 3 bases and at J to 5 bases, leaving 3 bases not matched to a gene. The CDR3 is CASSEARGTGELFF. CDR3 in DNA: TGTGCCAGCAGTGAGGCCAGGGGGACCGGGGAGCTGTTTTTT.

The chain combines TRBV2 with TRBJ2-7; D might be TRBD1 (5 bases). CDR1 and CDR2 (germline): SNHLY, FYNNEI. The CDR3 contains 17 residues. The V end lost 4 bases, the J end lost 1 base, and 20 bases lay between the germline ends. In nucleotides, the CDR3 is TGTGCCAGCAGTGTTGAGAAAACAAGGAAGGGGTCCTACGAGCAGTACTTC. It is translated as CASSVEKTRKGSYEQYF.

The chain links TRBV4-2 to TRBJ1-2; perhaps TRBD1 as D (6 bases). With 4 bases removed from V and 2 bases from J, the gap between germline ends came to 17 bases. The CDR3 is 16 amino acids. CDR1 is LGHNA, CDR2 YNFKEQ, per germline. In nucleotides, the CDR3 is TGTGCCAGCAGCCTCGAGAGGACAGCGGGGAACTATGGCTACACCTTC. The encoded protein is CASSLERTAGNYGYTF.

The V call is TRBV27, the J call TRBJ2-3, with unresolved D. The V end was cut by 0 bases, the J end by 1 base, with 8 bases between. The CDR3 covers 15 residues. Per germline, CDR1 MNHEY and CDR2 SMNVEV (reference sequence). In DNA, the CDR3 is TGTGCCAGCAGTTTATCTACGAGCGGCACAGATACGCAGTATTTT. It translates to CASSLSTSGTDTQYF.

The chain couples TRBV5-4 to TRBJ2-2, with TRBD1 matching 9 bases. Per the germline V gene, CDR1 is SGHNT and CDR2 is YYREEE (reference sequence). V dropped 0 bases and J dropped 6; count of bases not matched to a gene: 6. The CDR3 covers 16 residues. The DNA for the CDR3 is TGTGCCAGCAGCTTGGAACAGGGGGCACCGTCCGGGGAGCTGTTTTTT. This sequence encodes CASSLEQGAPSGELFF.

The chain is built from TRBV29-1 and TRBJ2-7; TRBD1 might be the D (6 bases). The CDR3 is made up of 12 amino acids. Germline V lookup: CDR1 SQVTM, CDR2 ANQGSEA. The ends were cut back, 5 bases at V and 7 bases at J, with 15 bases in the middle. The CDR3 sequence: CSVRFQGREQYF. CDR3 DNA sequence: TGCAGCGTTCGATTCCAGGGGCGGGAGCAGTACTTC.

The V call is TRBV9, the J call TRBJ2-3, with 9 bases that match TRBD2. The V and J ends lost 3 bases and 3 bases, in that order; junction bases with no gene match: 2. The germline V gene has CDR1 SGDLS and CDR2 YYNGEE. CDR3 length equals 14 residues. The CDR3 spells CASSGTSVTDTQYF. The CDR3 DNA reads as TGTGCCAGCAGCGGGACTAGCGTAACAGATACGCAGTATTTT.